What follows are 3 T cell receptor beta chains derived from one specimen sequenced in a study of cytomegalovirus exposure and HLA in healthy donors (dated by TCRdb to about 2017). The receptor library was made with the immunoSEQ multiplex PCR assay. What TCRdb holds here is the immuneACCESS table cut down to in-frame rearrangements. Part of the clones is not present; checked against another copy, under half of the missing clones reflect an unresolved V gene, and the others are unexplained. Present in this sample are roughly 140,000 clones, around 88% of which were seen just once. 6.5% to 8.5% of the sample goes to the ten largest clones. The specimen was PBMCs. Every receptor here comes from a woman aged 18-30 years in good health and CMV-seropositive.

The sample holds one count of this clone. V usage is TRBV6-5 and J usage is TRBJ1-6; 9 nucleotides agree with TRBD1. V lost 0 bases, J lost 7 bases, and 4 bases stayed unmatched. CDR1 is MNHEY and CDR2 is SVGAGI in the germline V gene. This CDR3 comprises 16 residues. The CDR3 protein is CASSYSRTGENSPLHF. The CDR3 nucleotides are TGTGCCAGCAGTTACTCCCGGACAGGGGAGAATTCACCCCTCCACTTT.

The chain recombines TRBV14 with TRBJ1-3; 9 bases line up with TRBD1. Germline V lookup: CDR1 SGHDN, CDR2 FVKESK. J gave up 2 bases and V 6 bases, and 2 bases lay outside the gene matches. The CDR3 totals 14 residues. CDR3 sequence reads: CASSRTGAGNTIYF. CDR3 in DNA: TGTGCCAGCAGTCGGACAGGGGCTGGAAACACCATATATTTT.

The V and J genes are TRBV10-3 and TRBJ2-7; 8 positions match TRBD1. Germline V lookup: CDR1 ENHRY, CDR2 SYGVKD. V lost 10 bases and J lost 0; bases outside the gene matches: 5. There are 13 residues in the CDR3. The CDR3 DNA reads TGTGCCACCTCGGACAGGGTCTCCTACGAGCAGTACTTC. Protein product: CATSDRVSYEQYF.